The clone carrying this TCR beta chain was detected ten times or more. Its antigen remains unidentified. Researchers tagged individual cDNA molecules with unique molecular identifiers. TCRdb reprocessed the 5' RACE reads with MiXCR, giving one entry per CDR3 protein. The sample carries some 40,000 distinct CDR3 sequences, around 4.5% recorded once. This sample was included in a study of early T cells in non-severe SARS-CoV-2 infection. Study details: Chains stayed unpaired after sequencing of bulk RNA from unsorted whole blood. Overall study results and limits: Database matching using VDJdb favored anti-spike CD8 responses, with private and CD4 specificities left missing.

In germline, CDR1 is SQVTM, CDR2 ANQGSEA. This CDR3 has 12 amino acids. The germline V and J ends were trimmed by 7 bases and 2 bases, with 11 bases remaining between them. The sequence came from an adult who was a healthcare worker with PCR-confirmed SARS-CoV-2 infection or an uninfected control (not recorded which). The sequenced sample consisted of whole blood. V usage is TRBV29-1 and J usage is TRBJ1-1, with D unresolved. The chain's CDR3 is CSALDGNTEAFF. The CDR3 DNA reads as TGCAGCGCTCTCGACGGAAACACTGAAGCTTTCTTT.